This TCR beta chain was captured in a study of T cell responses to AZD1222 COVID-19 vaccine. Second-dose intervals of approximately 4 or approximately 12 weeks were pooled. Study-level results: Spike was spanned by vaccine-associated CD4 TCRs, which were dominant at 160-218 and 743-854.

The CDR3 contains 14 residues. Trimming pared 5 bases from V and 1 base from J, leaving 11 bases between. Germline-derived CDR1 and CDR2 are MNHEY and SVGAGI. In the case of this clone: Its cognate antigen is unknown.

Repertoires were generated with immunoSEQ multiplex PCR, while TCRdb's copy carries only in-frame clones and drops some. The table has about 110,000 clones, about 90% seen once. The rearrangement links TRBV6-5 to TRBJ1-1; D remains ambiguous. Sequences were derived from peripheral blood, sampled 28 days after the second AZD1222 dose. The TCR originated in an adult who received the AZD1222 COVID-19 vaccine. CDR3 region: CASSRRVQNTEAFF. The CDR3, as DNA: TGTGCCAGCAGTCGTCGGGTCCAGAACACTGAAGCTTTCTTT.